These T cell receptor beta chains were read from a single sample in a study of radiotherapy plus CTLA-4 blockade in lung cancer. The assay was immunoSEQ multiplex PCR, and TCRdb's table has in-frame clones only and misses some. The sample gives fewer than 85,000 clones, around nine tenths of which show up once; less than 0.9% is in the top ten. This material consisted of peripheral blood, taken from a patient treated with radiotherapy plus ipilimumab. These receptors all stem from a human donor with non-small cell lung cancer who had stable disease on radiotherapy plus ipilimumab. Each CDR3 is given with its conserved first and last residue. Fields, in order: J gene, D gene, clone size, V gene, CDR3 DNA, CDR3 protein. A D gene is named only where the DNA matches it firmly. Rows may omit the clone size; those that give it use once, few, many or a size class.

j_call: TRBJ1-1
d_call: -
clone_size: -
v_call: TRBV4-1
cdr3_nt: TGCGCCAGCAGCCAAGAGGCAGAAAGAGCTGAAGCTTTCTTT
cdr3_aa: CASSQEAERAEAFF

j_call: TRBJ2-3
d_call: -
clone_size: -
v_call: TRBV19
cdr3_nt: TGTGCCAGTAGGGGGACGGGGTCCACAGATACGCAGTATTTT
cdr3_aa: CASRGTGSTDTQYF

j_call: TRBJ2-1
d_call: -
clone_size: -
v_call: TRBV7-2
cdr3_nt: TGTGCCAGCAGCCTTAATCGACAGGGAGGAAACAATGAGCAGTTCTTC
cdr3_aa: CASSLNRQGGNNEQFF

j_call: TRBJ2-1
d_call: -
clone_size: -
v_call: TRBV6-5
cdr3_nt: TGTGCCAGCACAAGGGGGGGCTCCTACAATGAGCAGTTCTTC
cdr3_aa: CASTRGGSYNEQFF

j_call: TRBJ2-7
d_call: TRBD2
clone_size: -
v_call: TRBV5-1
cdr3_nt: TGCGCCAGCAGCTTGGCCGCTAGCGGTTACGAGCAGTACTTC
cdr3_aa: CASSLAASGYEQYF

j_call: TRBJ1-2
d_call: -
clone_size: few
v_call: TRBV19
cdr3_nt: TGTGCCAGTAAAGCTCCAGGGGCGGGGGGCTATGGCTACACCTTC
cdr3_aa: CASKAPGAGGYGYTF

j_call: TRBJ2-2
d_call: TRBD2
clone_size: -
v_call: TRBV7-6
cdr3_nt: TGTGCCAGCAGGTCCGGGACTAGCGCGACCGGGGAGCTGTTTTTT
cdr3_aa: CASRSGTSATGELFF

j_call: TRBJ1-5
d_call: TRBD1
clone_size: -
v_call: TRBV28
cdr3_nt: TGTGCCAGCAGTCTACAGGGGCCACTAATGAGCAATCAGCCCCAGCATTTT
cdr3_aa: CASSLQGPLMSNQPQHF

j_call: TRBJ1-1
d_call: -
clone_size: few
v_call: TRBV10-3
cdr3_nt: TGTGCCATCAGTGCCCCGGGGGAATACACTGAAGCTTTCTTT
cdr3_aa: CAISAPGEYTEAFF

j_call: TRBJ1-6
d_call: TRBD1
clone_size: -
v_call: TRBV28
cdr3_nt: TGTGCCAGCAGCGGACAGGGCCGTTCACCCCTCCACTTT
cdr3_aa: CASSGQGRSPLHF

j_call: TRBJ1-6
d_call: TRBD1
clone_size: -
v_call: TRBV5-1
cdr3_nt: TGCGCCAGCAGCTTGACGGGACAGGGGAGGCCACCCCTCCACTTT
cdr3_aa: CASSLTGQGRPPLHF

j_call: TRBJ2-1
d_call: -
clone_size: -
v_call: TRBV28
cdr3_nt: TGTGCCAGCAGTTTTCTTCGGACAGAGATAGCCTACAATGAGCAGTTCTTC
cdr3_aa: CASSFLRTEIAYNEQFF

j_call: TRBJ1-3
d_call: TRBD1
clone_size: -
v_call: TRBV28
cdr3_nt: TGTGCCACGGACAGGGGGGTCTCTGGAAACACCATATATTTT
cdr3_aa: CATDRGVSGNTIYF

j_call: TRBJ2-5
d_call: -
clone_size: -
v_call: TRBV7-8
cdr3_nt: TGTGCCAGCAGCGGGCGCCTAGGGTTGGGAGAGCAGTACTTC
cdr3_aa: CASSGRLGLGEQYF

j_call: TRBJ2-3
d_call: -
clone_size: -
v_call: TRBV9
cdr3_nt: TGTGCCAGCAGCGTAGGGGCGGGAACCACAGATACGCAGTATTTT
cdr3_aa: CASSVGAGTTDTQYF

j_call: TRBJ1-4
d_call: -
clone_size: -
v_call: TRBV6-1
cdr3_nt: TGTGCCAGCAGTGACGAGCGGGGACTAGGGAAACTGTTTTTT
cdr3_aa: CASSDERGLGKLFF